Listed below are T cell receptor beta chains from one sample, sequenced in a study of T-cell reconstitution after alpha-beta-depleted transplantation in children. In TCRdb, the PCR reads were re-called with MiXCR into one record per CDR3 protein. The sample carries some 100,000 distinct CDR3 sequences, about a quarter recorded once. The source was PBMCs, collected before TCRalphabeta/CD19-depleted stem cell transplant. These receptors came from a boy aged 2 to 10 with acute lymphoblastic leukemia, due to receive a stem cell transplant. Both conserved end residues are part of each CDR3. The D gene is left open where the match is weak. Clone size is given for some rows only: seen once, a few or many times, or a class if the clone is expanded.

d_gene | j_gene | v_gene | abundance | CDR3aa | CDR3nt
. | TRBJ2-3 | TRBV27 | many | CASSFEGADTQYF | TGTGCCAGCAGTTTTGAGGGGGCAGATACGCAGTATTTT
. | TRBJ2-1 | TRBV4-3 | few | CASSQGLEYNEQFF | TGCGCCAGCAGCCAAGGACTGGAATACAATGAGCAGTTCTTC
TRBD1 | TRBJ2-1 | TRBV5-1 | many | CASSSQGGYNEQFF | TGCGCCAGCAGCTCACAGGGGGGATACAATGAGCAGTTCTTC
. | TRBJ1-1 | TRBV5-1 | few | CASSLAGSAVNTEAFF | TGCGCCAGCAGCTTGGCGGGGAGTGCGGTGAACACTGAAGCTTTCTTT
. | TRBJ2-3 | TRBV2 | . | CASSEASSTDTQYF | TGTGCCAGCAGTGAAGCGAGTAGCACAGATACGCAGTATTTT
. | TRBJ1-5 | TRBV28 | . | CASNDRQDNQPQHF | TGTGCCAGCAATGACAGACAGGACAATCAGCCCCAGCATTTT
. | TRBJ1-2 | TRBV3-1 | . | CASSNGLTVGYTF | TGTGCCAGCAGTAACGGCCTAACTGTTGGCTACACCTTC
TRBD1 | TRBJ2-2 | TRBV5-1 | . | CASSLLGQGNTGELFF | TGCGCCAGCAGCTTGCTCGGACAGGGAAACACCGGGGAGCTGTTTTTT
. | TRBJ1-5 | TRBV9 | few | CASSRDPFSNQPQHF | TGTGCCAGCAGCCGGGACCCCTTTAGCAATCAGCCCCAGCATTTT
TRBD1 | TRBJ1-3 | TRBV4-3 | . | CASSLGQGTGNTIYF | TGCGCCAGCAGCCTGGGACAGGGGACCGGAAACACCATATATTTT
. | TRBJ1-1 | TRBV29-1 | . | CSVGPDAYTEAFF | TGCAGCGTTGGCCCGGACGCTTACACTGAAGCTTTCTTT
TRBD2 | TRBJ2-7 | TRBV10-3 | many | CAIKDGDYSYEQYF | TGTGCCATCAAAGACGGGGACTACTCCTACGAGCAGTACTTC
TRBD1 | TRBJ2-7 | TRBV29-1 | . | CSIGTGGFEQYF | TGCAGCATCGGGACAGGGGGCTTCGAGCAGTACTTC
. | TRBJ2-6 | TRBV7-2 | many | CASSPPRSGANVLTF | TGTGCCAGCAGCCCCCCCCGCTCTGGGGCCAACGTCCTGACTTTC
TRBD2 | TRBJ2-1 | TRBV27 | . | CASSSGLAEGRLSYNEQFF | TGTGCCAGCAGTTCAGGACTAGCGGAGGGCCGCCTCTCCTACAATGAGCAGTTCTTC
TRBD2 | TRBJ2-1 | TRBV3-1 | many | CASSQGLADNEQFF | TGTGCCAGCAGCCAAGGCCTAGCGGACAATGAGCAGTTCTTC